This T cell receptor (beta chain) was obtained from a study of cytomegalovirus exposure and HLA in healthy donors. General study points: TCR beta sequences reportedly predicted the HLA-A and HLA-B alleles of most subjects accurately.

To note about this clone: The target antigen is unknown.

In germline, CDR1 is SGHRS, CDR2 YFSETQ. CDR3 length equals 14 residues. Deletions cut 1 base from V and 4 bases from J, with 12 bases between. The PCR made use of 60 Vbeta and 13 Jbeta primers. The protocol was immunoSEQ multiplex PCR, while the TCRdb copy is restricted to in-frame clones and leaves out a portion. This sample has around 170,000 clones, with 75% to 90% found just once. V is TRBV5-1 and J is TRBJ2-7; a possible D gene is TRBD2 (6 bases). This TCR was sampled from a man between 40 and 49 years old in good health and CMV-seropositive. Sequencing used PBMCs. The CDR3 DNA reads as TGCGCCAGCAGCTTGCGGGGGTGGGGGTACGAGCAGTACTTC. Residues: CASSLRGWGYEQYF.